The 18 T cell receptor beta chains presented below share a single source sample, sequenced in a study of cytomegalovirus exposure and HLA in healthy donors (TCRdb year 2017). The library was generated by the immunoSEQ multiplex PCR assay. The multiplex PCR relied on a mix of 60 forward primers for TCR Vbeta segments and 13 reverse primers for TCR Jbeta segments. What TCRdb holds here is the immuneACCESS table cut down to in-frame rearrangements. Part of the clones is not present; checked against another copy, under half of the missing clones reflect an unresolved V gene, and the others are unexplained. Across this sample there are 150,000 to 200,000 clones, with over 75% seen only once. The biggest ten clones account for less than 4.5% of the sample. Sequenced input: PBMCs. The source is a man between 50 and 59 years old in good health and CMV-seronegative.

This chain uses TRBV5-6 with TRBJ2-7; 9 bases fit TRBD1. The junction had 8 bases not matched to a gene; V was cut back by 4 bases and J by 3 bases. CDR3 size: 15 residues. The V gene's germline CDR1 is SGHDT and CDR2 YYEEEE. The CDR3 sequence: CASSGGQGTDYEQYF. The CDR3 DNA sequence: TGTGCCAGCAGCGGTGGACAGGGGACTGACTACGAGCAGTACTTC.

The table lists this clone with a few counts. V gene TRBV12-5 combines with J gene TRBJ1-5; the D is unclear. The CDR3 consists of 16 residues. Trimming took off 1 base at V and 0 bases at J, with 10 bases between the two ends. Germline CDR1 reads LGHNT; CDR2 reads FRNRAP. CDR3 residues: CASGLGRRGSNQPQHF. As DNA, the CDR3 is TGTGCTAGTGGTTTGGGCAGGCGGGGTAGCAATCAGCCCCAGCATTTT.

The CDR3 coding sequence is TGTGCCAGTAGTAGGGACAGGGGGCGTTCCGGGGAGCTGTTTTTT. It yields the protein CASSRDRGRSGELFF. V usage is TRBV19 and J usage is TRBJ2-2; 12 bases line up with TRBD1. V lost 4 bases and J lost 6; bases outside the gene matches: 3. The CDR3 runs to 15 residues. Germline V gene data show CDR1 as LNHDA and CDR2 as SQIVND (reference sequence).

J is TRBJ2-2 and V is TRBV11-2; tentatively, D is TRBD1 (7 bases). V gave up 4 bases and J gave up 5 bases, with 11 bases separating them. The CDR3 runs 14 residues. Germline V gives CDR1 SGHAT, CDR2 FQNNGV. The CDR3 is CASSSGGRTGELFF. The DNA of the CDR3 is TGTGCCAGCAGCTCAGGGGGGCGGACCGGGGAGCTGTTTTTT.

This clone was seen only once. The chain is built from TRBV7-2 and TRBJ1-5; 9 bases are shared with TRBD1. The V gene's germline CDR1 is SGHTA and CDR2 FQGNSA. The CDR3 is made up of 15 amino acids. The trim removed 6 bases at V and 7 bases at J, leaving 10 bases unmatched. Here the CDR3 reads CASSLGTGLGQPQHF. The CDR3 DNA sequence: TGTGCCAGCAGTCTCGGGACAGGGCTCGGGCAGCCCCAGCATTTT.

This clone was recorded only once. The chain recombines TRBV11-3 with TRBJ1-1; 10 bases fit TRBD1. The CDR3 loop spans 16 amino acids. Germline CDR1 and CDR2: SGHNT and YENEEA. V lost 5 bases and J lost 0; bases outside the gene matches: 6. The CDR3 DNA is TGTGCCAGCAGCCCTGGACAGGGGGAAGTGAACACTGAAGCTTTCTTT. Its translation is CASSPGQGEVNTEAFF.

This sequence joins TRBV7-9 and TRBJ1-1, with 8 bases matching TRBD1. Germline V CDR1 and CDR2: SEHNR, FQNEAQ (reference sequence). The CDR3 runs 15 residues. J was trimmed by 0 bases and V by 4 bases; bases with no gene match: 4. The CDR3 here is CASSYGTGLNTEAFF. In nucleotides, the CDR3 is TGTGCCAGCAGCTATGGGACAGGCCTGAACACTGAAGCTTTCTTT.

CDR3 in amino acids: CASSLRRGNEQFF. CDR3 nucleotides: TGTGCCAGCAGTTTAAGGCGGGGGAATGAGCAGTTCTTC. The chain is built from TRBV27 and TRBJ2-1; 7 bases map to TRBD2. Germline CDR1 MNHEY, CDR2 SMNVEV (reference sequence). The CDR3 has 13 residues. The V segment lost 2 bases and the J segment 7 bases; nucleotides outside the gene matches: 2.

For the CDR3, the DNA is TGTGCCAGCAGCTCCGGGACAGGGGGATTCTATGGCTACACCTTC. This gives the protein CASSSGTGGFYGYTF. V usage is TRBV6-5 and J usage is TRBJ1-2; the match to TRBD1 covers 11 bases. Germline lookup yields CDR1 MNHEY and CDR2 SVGAGI. The CDR3 sequence is 15 residues long. V shed 6 bases and J 4 bases; nucleotides not matched to a gene: 7.

This rearrangement joins TRBV4-3 to TRBJ1-5, with 8 nucleotides matching TRBD1. Germline CDR1 and CDR2: LGHNA and YSLEER. With 4 bases clipped from V and 7 bases from J, the junction kept 3 bases outside the gene matches. This CDR3 has 13 amino acids. The CDR3 here is CASSPDRGQPQHF. The CDR3 DNA reads TGCGCCAGCAGCCCAGACAGGGGCCAGCCCCAGCATTTT.

This rearrangement joins TRBV5-6 to TRBJ1-5; possible D gene TRBD1, 6 bases. CDR1 is SGHDT, CDR2 YYEEEE, per germline. V lost 2 bases and J lost 4, with 13 bases in between. The CDR3 is made up of 15 amino acids. In nucleotides, the CDR3 is TGTGCCAGCAGCTTAGGGGCAGGGGAGAATCAGCCCCAGCATTTT. Its translation: CASSLGAGENQPQHF.

The rearrangement links TRBV6-5 to TRBJ2-7, with 7 bases fitting TRBD1. CDR3 length equals 14 residues. The germline CDR1 and CDR2 sequences are MNHEY and SVGAGI. V shed 5 bases, J shed 3 bases, and the junction held 7 bases outside the gene matches. CDR3 amino acids: CASSRTGTYYEQYF. For the CDR3, the DNA is TGTGCCAGCAGTAGGACAGGAACGTACTACGAGCAGTACTTC.

This clone was seen just once. The rearrangement uses TRBV27 and TRBJ1-1; 9 bases fit TRBD1. CDR3 length equals 15 residues. Trimming took 5 bases from V and 3 from J; bases not matched to a gene: 7. Germline V gene data show CDR1 as MNHEY and CDR2 as SMNVEV (reference sequence). The CDR3 DNA follows: TGTGCCAGCAGTATACAATACAGGGGGCACACTGAAGCTTTCTTT. It encodes CASSIQYRGHTEAFF.

This CDR3 reads CASSPDREDTEAFF. CDR3 sequence (DNA): TGTGCCAGCAGCCCCGACAGGGAGGACACTGAAGCTTTCTTT. The rearrangement joins TRBV14 to TRBJ1-1; the match to TRBD1 covers 7 bases. Germline lookup yields CDR1 SGHDN and CDR2 FVKESK. V was pared by 4 bases and J by 3 bases, with 5 bases of the junction left unmatched. The CDR3 length is 14 residues.

The chain combines TRBV2 with TRBJ2-3; 9 bases agree with TRBD2. CDR3 length: 19 residues. Germline trimming cut 9 bases from V and 0 bases from J; bases unmatched to any gene: 19. Germline V lookup: CDR1 SNHLY, CDR2 FYNNEI. The CDR3, as DNA: TGTGCCAGTGGTATGGACCCTCATTACGCGGGGGGGAGCACAGATACGCAGTATTTT. It specifies CASGMDPHYAGGSTDTQYF.

The chain employs TRBV4-3 and TRBJ2-7, with TRBD2 as a possible D gene (7 bases). V lost 1 base, J lost 4 bases, and 23 bases lay in between. The CDR3 sequence is 18 residues long. Germline lookup yields CDR1 LGHNA and CDR2 YSLEER. The CDR3 DNA follows: TGCGCCAGCAGCCAAGGTCTGGAAGGGGGGGCCGGGGGGTACGAGCAGTACTTC. As protein: CASSQGLEGGAGGYEQYF.

This rearrangement joins TRBV5-1 to TRBJ2-2; TRBD2 agrees at 9 bases. The CDR3 length is 16 residues. The junction had 8 bases not matched to a gene; V was cut back by 4 bases and J by 4 bases. Germline V gene data show CDR1 as SGHRS and CDR2 as YFSETQ. The CDR3 DNA is TGCGCCAGCAGCGGTAAAGCGGGGGGAGCCACCGGGGAGCTGTTTTTT. This encodes CASSGKAGGATGELFF.

In regard to this clone: Germline and junction disagree at one end, which may indicate a read error. V is TRBV7-9 and J is TRBJ2-7; 7 bases fit TRBD1. Per the germline V gene, CDR1 is SEHNR and CDR2 is FQNEAQ (reference sequence). The CDR3 totals 12 residues. The CDR3 loop reads CSSSPGQVEQYF. The CDR3 bases are TGTTCCAGCAGCCCCGGACAGGTCGAGCAGTACTTC.